The source of this T cell receptor beta chain is a study of OX40 agonist ivuxolimab in advanced cancers. Samples of blood were obtained at baseline, on cycle 4 day 1, and on cycle 7 day 1. Sequencing was performed with immunoSEQ multiplex PCR; in TCRdb, only in-frame clones are kept and a portion is missing. The table lists 55,000 to 65,000 clones, approximately 81% of them singletons, with 2.5% to 3.5% in the top ten. This sequence was found in an adult with an advanced solid tumor such as melanoma, head and neck, liver or kidney cancer. The source was CD4+ or CD8+ T cells sorted from blood, collected in a trial of the OX40 agonist ivuxolimab.

The CDR3 here is CASSLQGPTYNEQFF. The CDR3 DNA follows: TGCGCCAGCAGCCTTCAGGGGCCCACCTACAATGAGCAGTTCTTC. The chain joins TRBV5-1 to TRBJ2-1; tentatively, D is TRBD1 (6 bases). The germline gives CDR1 SGHRS, CDR2 YFSETQ. The CDR3 spans 15 residues. Trimming cost V 4 bases and J 2 bases, with 13 bases left between them.